The following is a T cell receptor beta chain sequence with its context. Its cognate antigen has yet to be identified. Nothing much larger sits one base from this clone, and base qualities are not available. Trimming at the junction amounts to 7 bases on V and 2 bases on J, and the germline ends lie 6 bases apart. The germline V gene encodes CDR1 MDHEN and CDR2 SYDVKM. The CDR3 measures 11 amino acids from cysteine to phenylalanine. The only DNA kept is the CDR3, 33 bases in frame from the first base. This sample stems from a study of low-dose radiotherapy and immunotherapy resistance in tumors (dated by TCRdb to between 2021 and 2024). In the study overall: Cohort 1 received 0.5 Gy per fraction every 2 weeks, with a prescribed total PTV dose of 6.5 Gy. Cohort 2 received 1 Gy per fraction every two weeks, with a total of 13 Gy over 26 weeks. Patients were given nivolumab as a 240 mg flat dose every two weeks and ipilimumab at 1 mg/kg every six weeks, with both drugs delivered intravenously. Randomization of trial participants into treatment groups was not performed. Aspirin 300 mg was taken orally once daily by patients for four cycles, starting on cycle 1 day 1. Eight patients were included in the translational analysis: three from the first dose cohort and the first five from the second dose cohort. Intravenous cyclophosphamide at 200 mg/m2 was administered every two weeks, one day ahead of each radiation and immunotherapy administration.

The meaning of the sample's time point label: after trial treatment. Explained via the paper, the treatment or condition label denotes: LDRT plus nivolumab, ipilimumab, low-dose cyclophosphamide and aspirin (RACIN trial). Donors were enrolled in RACIN, a single-arm phase I dose-escalation trial in which nivolumab, ipilimumab, aspirin, low-dose cyclophosphamide and low-dose radiotherapy were combined. Patients were eligible if they had advanced solid tumors that were TIL-negative. The instrument was an Illumina HiSeq 2500. First-strand cDNA was synthesized with Superscript III and a set of TRAV- and TRBV-specific primers, covering both TCRalpha and TCRbeta chains. A roughly 19-cycle PCR with Phusion amplified the TCRs, pairing a constant-region primer with the adapter that was attached to the V primers. Isolated mRNA was amplified with the MessageAmp II aRNA Amplification Kit, using a roughly 15-hour in vitro transcription at 37°C. The Dynabeads mRNA DIRECT Purification Kit was used to isolate the mRNA for TCR sequencing. Indexed Illumina adapters were added in a second Phusion PCR of 20 to 25 cycles, and the PCR products were purified with AMPure XP beads. In the authors' own workflow: Custom Perl scripts were used to pool TCR sequences that encoded the same protein, to remove out-of-frame sequences, and to calculate the abundance of each clonotype. Any TCR sequence supported by only a single read was excluded from analysis. Among the metrics used to describe the repertoires were Shannon entropy, Gini index, clonality, richness, and the frequency of TCRs shared between repertoires. TCRdb trimmed public reads at Q25 via fastp, called clones via MiXCR and kept in-frame beta chains. Under each unique CDR3 protein, matching rows form one entry showing the most common genes and DNA. These V and J calls derive from TCRdb rather than the authors' analysis. The sample table contains 60,000 or so distinct CDR3 sequences; only one count was recorded for less than 30% of them. Jointly, the top ten make up approximately 6.4% of the sample.

Sequencing was performed on PBMCs, taken after low-dose radiotherapy plus immunotherapy. The chain uses TRBV28 and TRBJ2-7; a tentative D match to TRBD2 spans 6 bases. The clonotype was recovered from a male donor with prostate cancer. The bases read TGTGCCAGCACTAGCGCCTACGAGCAGTACTTC. Translated, it reads CASTSAYEQYF.